One and the same sample provided the 31 T cell receptor beta chains below, sequenced in a study of cytomegalovirus exposure and HLA in healthy donors. Primers included in the PCR were 60 Vbeta and 13 Jbeta primers. The data were produced by immunoSEQ multiplex PCR, yet TCRdb's version contains in-frame clones alone and is incomplete. The sample has 150,000 or so clones, roughly 80% seen once; the top ten hold approximately 1.4%. Input material: PBMCs. Receptor source: a man aged 30-40 years in good health and CMV-seronegative.

The genes are TRBV4-3 and TRBJ2-7; 9 bases align to TRBD1. CDR3 length: 16 residues. Germline values: CDR1 LGHNA, CDR2 YSLEER. V shed 3 bases and J 6 bases; nucleotides not matched to a gene: 12. Here the CDR3 DNA reads TGCGCCAGCAGCCAGCACGCCGGGACAGGGTCAGGCGAGCAGTACTTC. This translates into CASSQHAGTGSGEQYF.

The chain links TRBV7-2 to TRBJ1-5; a possible D gene is TRBD1 (5 bases). The CDR3 totals 12 residues. V shed 1 base and J shed 10 bases, with 8 bases lying between them. CDR1 is SGHTA, CDR2 FQGNSA, per germline. This CDR3 is CASSLGTYPQHF. In DNA form, the CDR3 reads TGTGCCAGCAGCTTAGGGACATATCCCCAGCATTTT.

V and J are TRBV4-3 and TRBJ2-2; 11 bases map to TRBD2. Germline CDR1 reads LGHNA; CDR2 reads YSLEER. J was trimmed by 6 bases and V by 3 bases; bases with no gene match: 6. This CDR3 has 16 amino acids. The CDR3 DNA reads TGCGCCAGCAGCCAGGTAGCGGGGGGGCGGCCCGGGGAGCTGTTTTTT. This translates into CASSQVAGGRPGELFF.

The chain has TRBV7-2 and TRBJ2-3, with D possibly matching TRBD2 (6 bases). Germline assignment: CDR1 SGHTA and CDR2 FQGNSA. V lost 5 bases to trimming and J lost 6 bases, with 21 bases between them. There are 16 residues in the CDR3. The chain's CDR3 is CASSPPKSGLGDTQYF. The CDR3 nucleotides are TGTGCCAGCAGCCCTCCCAAATCGGGACTGGGGGATACGCAGTATTTT.

CDR3 DNA sequence: TGTGCCAGCAGCCAAAGACGGGACAGGGGGTACGAGCAGTACTTC. Its protein product is CASSQRRDRGYEQYF. The chain employs TRBV11-2 and TRBJ2-7; 11 bases line up with TRBD1. The CDR3 has 15 amino acids. Per germline, CDR1 SGHAT and CDR2 FQNNGV. J gave up 4 bases and V 5 bases, and 7 bases lay outside the gene matches.

This sequence joins TRBV30 and TRBJ2-2; perhaps TRBD1 as D (5 bases). The germline V and J ends were trimmed by 3 bases and 5 bases, with 13 bases remaining between them. The CDR3 length is 14 residues. Germline CDR1 GTSNPN, CDR2 SVGIG (reference sequence). CDR3 in DNA: TGTGCCTGGAGCGACGGACATCGGACCGGGGAGCTGTTTTTT. Protein sequence: CAWSDGHRTGELFF.

The CDR3 bases are TGTGCCACCCGGGCGGGGGGGGGCCTGGAGCAGTACTTC. Protein product: CATRAGGGLEQYF. The chain carries TRBV15 and TRBJ2-5, with 9 bases that match TRBD2. The junction had 12 bases not matched to a gene; V was cut back by 8 bases and J by 11 bases. CDR3 size: 13 residues. Germline V lookup: CDR1 LNHNV, CDR2 YYDKDF (reference sequence).

The rearrangement joins TRBV6-5 to TRBJ2-7; D may be TRBD1 (6 bases). This CDR3 spans 16 amino acids. Germline CDR1 and CDR2: MNHEY and SVGAGI. V gave up 4 bases and J gave up 3 bases, with 19 bases separating them. CDR3 nucleotide sequence: TGTGCCAGCAGTTCCTCTGAGGACAGAGCCTTCTACGAGCAGTACTTC. This translates into CASSSSEDRAFYEQYF.

This clone was counted between two and nine times. The chain uses TRBV28 and TRBJ2-4; weak D call: TRBD1 (5 bases). From germline, CDR1 is MDHEN and CDR2 SYDVKM. The V end was cut by 2 bases, the J end by 0 bases, with 11 bases between. This CDR3 spans 16 amino acids. For the CDR3, the DNA is TGTGCCAGCAGTTTAACAGGATTGATAGCCAAAAACATTCAGTACTTC. Translation: CASSLTGLIAKNIQYF.

The V call is TRBV10-2, the J call TRBJ2-4, with D possibly matching TRBD2 (6 bases). CDR3 length: 13 residues. From germline, CDR1 is WSHSY and CDR2 SAAADI. V shed 2 bases and J shed 6 bases, with 8 bases lying between them. DNA for the CDR3: TGCGCCAGCAGTGAGCAGGGAGGAAACATTCAGTACTTC. Encoded protein: CASSEQGGNIQYF.

The CDR3 is CAGGVRIAEKLFF. CDR3 in DNA: TGTGCCGGGGGGGTACGAATCGCTGAAAAACTGTTTTTT. The rearrangement joins TRBV30 to TRBJ1-4; weak D call: TRBD1 (5 bases). V lost 8 bases and J 7 bases, leaving 17 bases between the germline ends. Germline lookup yields CDR1 GTSNPN and CDR2 SVGIG (reference sequence). The CDR3 is made up of 13 amino acids.

V and J are TRBV6-1 and TRBJ1-4; D is perhaps TRBD1 (6 bases). The V gene lost 4 bases and the J gene lost 8 bases, with 17 bases spanning the gap. CDR3 size: 15 residues. Per the germline V gene, CDR1 is MNHNS and CDR2 is SASEGT. CDR3 in amino acids: CASSVPRGGREKLFF. As DNA, the CDR3 is TGTGCCAGCAGTGTCCCAAGGGGGGGTCGAGAAAAACTGTTTTTT.

V is TRBV25-1 and J is TRBJ1-6; D unclear. The V and J ends lost 5 bases and 8 bases respectively, with 16 bases between them. Germline assignment: CDR1 MGHDK and CDR2 SYGVNS. The CDR3 spans 15 residues. The CDR3 nucleotides are TGTGCCAGCAGTACGGGAGGGCAGAGGGATTCACCCCTCCACTTT. Translating it yields CASSTGGQRDSPLHF.

CDR3 sequence reads: CASSLDSMGLNTQYF. The DNA of the CDR3 is TGTGCCAGCAGCTTGGACAGTATGGGGCTAAATACGCAGTATTTT. The chain links TRBV5-4 to TRBJ2-3; D is possibly TRBD1 (5 bases). The CDR3 is 15 amino acids. Germline V gene lookup returns CDR1 SGHNT and CDR2 YYREEE (reference sequence). V lost 0 bases and J lost 7, with 15 bases in between.

V is TRBV19 and J is TRBJ1-1, with 8 bases fitting TRBD1. Germline V gene data show CDR1 as LNHDA and CDR2 as SQIVND (reference sequence). Trimming cost V 9 bases and J 2 bases; bases outside gene matches: 5. The CDR3 totals 13 residues. The CDR3 sequence: CASAQGGNTEAFF. CDR3 sequence (DNA): TGTGCCAGCGCACAGGGGGGTAACACTGAAGCTTTCTTT. The variable domain in full, with the rest retrieved from reference TRBV19 and TRBJ1-1, is DGGITQSPKYLFRKEGQNVTLSCEQNLNHDAMYWYRQDPGQGLRLIYYSQIVNDFQKGDIAEGYSVSREKKESFPLTVTSAQKNPTAFYLCASAQGGNTEAFFGQGTRLTVV.

The chain employs TRBV7-8 and TRBJ2-5; 7 positions agree with TRBD1. V was pared by 5 bases and J by 3 bases, with 6 bases of the junction left unmatched. Per germline, CDR1 SGHVS and CDR2 FQNEAQ. The CDR3 spans 14 residues. The CDR3: CASSTRTGEETQYF. The CDR3 DNA reads TGTGCCAGCAGCACCCGGACAGGAGAAGAGACCCAGTACTTC. The complete variable domain, with remaining parts taken from reference TRBV7-8 and TRBJ2-5, reads GAGVSQSPRYKVAKRGQDVALRCDPISGHVSLFWYQQALGQGPEFLTYFQNEAQLDKSGLPSDRFFAERPEGSVSTLKIQRTQQEDSAVYLCASSTRTGEETQYFGPGTRLLVL.

The chain employs TRBV30 and TRBJ1-5, with D possibly TRBD1 on 6 matching bases. Germline assignment: CDR1 GTSNPN and CDR2 SVGIG (reference sequence). The CDR3 spans 15 residues. V was clipped by 0 bases and J by 0 bases, with 9 bases between them. CDR3: CAWSVQGNSNQPQHF. The CDR3 bases are TGTGCCTGGAGTGTACAGGGAAATAGCAATCAGCCCCAGCATTTT.

This chain connects TRBV19 to TRBJ2-1, with 10 bases aligning to TRBD1. Germline CDR1 and CDR2: LNHDA and SQIVND (reference sequence). The CDR3 is 15 amino acids. J lost 3 bases, V lost 4 bases, and 3 bases had no gene match. CDR3 region: CASSTGQGFYNEQFF. The CDR3, as DNA: TGTGCCAGTAGTACGGGACAGGGGTTCTACAATGAGCAGTTCTTC.

The chain links TRBV10-1 to TRBJ2-3; 15 nucleotides align to TRBD2. V lost 2 bases to trimming and J lost 8 bases; unmatched junction nucleotides: 11. CDR1 WNHNN and CDR2 SYGVQD come from the germline V gene (reference sequence). The CDR3 is 18 residues long. CDR3 protein: CASSETSGLAGGKGTQYF. The CDR3, as DNA: TGCGCCAGCAGTGAGACCTCAGGACTAGCGGGGGGGAAGGGTACGCAGTATTTT.

This clone has only a few counts. This CDR3 reads CASSQGGLAPGELFF. The CDR3 DNA is TGCGCCAGCAGCCAAGGAGGACTAGCCCCCGGGGAGCTGTTTTTT. The rearrangement joins TRBV4-1 to TRBJ2-2; 8 positions agree with TRBD2. V was pared by 1 base and J by 6 bases, with 4 bases of the junction left unmatched. The germline gives CDR1 MGHRA, CDR2 YSYEKL. The CDR3 has 15 amino acids.

CDR3 in amino acids: CASSQDLQGTAATNEKLFF. CDR3 nucleotides: TGCGCCAGCAGCCAAGACCTACAGGGAACGGCCGCAACTAATGAAAAACTGTTTTTT. V gene TRBV4-3 combines with J gene TRBJ1-4; maybe TRBD1 (6 bases). The length of the CDR3 is 19 residues. The V gene's germline CDR1 is LGHNA and CDR2 YSLEER. The germline V and J ends were trimmed by 0 bases and 0 bases, with 17 bases remaining between them.

This chain links TRBV5-1 with TRBJ1-1; 7 bases align to TRBD1. V lost 5 bases, J lost 5 bases, and 6 bases stayed unmatched. The V gene's germline CDR1 is SGHRS and CDR2 YFSETQ. The CDR3 spans 13 residues. The chain's CDR3 is CASSLQGGTEAFF. As DNA, the CDR3 is TGCGCCAGCAGTCTGCAGGGGGGAACTGAAGCTTTCTTT.

J is TRBJ2-1 and V is TRBV9; no reliable D call. The ends were cut back, 2 bases at V and 0 bases at J, with 12 bases in the middle. There are 16 residues in the CDR3. Germline CDR1 SGDLS, CDR2 YYNGEE. The CDR3 region is CASSVPSGSSYNEQFF. For the CDR3, the DNA is TGTGCCAGCAGCGTCCCTAGTGGAAGCTCCTACAATGAGCAGTTCTTC.

The chain combines TRBV29-1 with TRBJ2-4; 9 nucleotides match TRBD1. The CDR3 extends over 14 amino acids. Unmatched junction bases numbered 10, after V lost 6 bases and J lost 7 bases. CDR1 is SQVTM, CDR2 ANQGSEA, per germline. The CDR3 region has the DNA TGCAGCGTCGAAAACACCGGGACAGGGAACATTCAGTACTTC. Its protein product is CSVENTGTGNIQYF.

The gene calls are TRBV28 and TRBJ2-7, with TRBD1 identical over 8 bases. V shed 4 bases and J 3 bases; nucleotides not matched to a gene: 8. Per the germline V gene, CDR1 is MDHEN and CDR2 is SYDVKM. The CDR3 consists of 15 residues. The CDR3 nucleotides are TGTGCCAGCAGTTCCGACGGACAGGGACGCTACGAGCAGTACTTC. Translated: CASSSDGQGRYEQYF.

The CDR3 nucleotides read TGTGCCAGCAGTCCGGGACAGAGGAACACTGAAGCTTTCTTT. Its protein is CASSPGQRNTEAFF. The chain is built from TRBV28 and TRBJ1-1; 7 bases agree with TRBD1. Germline CDR1 MDHEN, CDR2 SYDVKM. V was pared by 5 bases and J by 1 base, with 4 bases of the junction left unmatched. The CDR3 is 14 amino acids.

The rearrangement uses TRBV6-5 and TRBJ2-7, with D unresolved. The CDR3 sequence is 15 residues long. Germline V CDR1 and CDR2: MNHEY, SVGAGI. Between the trimmed V and J ends, which lost 7 bases and 0 bases, there was a span of 16 bases. CDR3 sequence (DNA): TGTGCCAGCACCTCATTTGAGCCTGACTCCTACGAGCAGTACTTC. Its protein is CASTSFEPDSYEQYF.

The chain employs TRBV4-3 and TRBJ1-6; 7 nucleotides line up with TRBD1. In germline, CDR1 is LGHNA, CDR2 YSLEER. Unmatched junction bases numbered 2, after V lost 0 bases and J lost 0 bases. The CDR3 totals 17 residues. The CDR3 here is CASSQDRQGSYNSPLHF. The CDR3 DNA sequence: TGCGCCAGCAGCCAAGACCGACAGGGCTCCTATAATTCACCCCTCCACTTT.

The chain is built from TRBV6-1 and TRBJ2-7; D perhaps matches TRBD1 (6 bases). Germline V gives CDR1 MNHNS, CDR2 SASEGT. V gave up 6 bases and J gave up 2 bases, with 8 bases separating them. The CDR3 sequence is 12 residues long. The CDR3 reads CASRGQTYEQYF. The CDR3 coding sequence is TGTGCCAGCAGAGGACAGACCTACGAGCAGTACTTC.

With respect to this clone: Since the CDR3 does not end with the conserved phenylalanine or tryptophan, this likely comes from a read error. It is unclear where the CDR3 begins or ends on the DNA, so no DNA is shown, and the CDR3 is as TCRdb lists it. The chain recombines TRBV11-2 with TRBJ1-4; the table calls TRBD1, which could not be checked here. CDR1 SGHAT and CDR2 FQNNGV come from the germline V gene. The CDR3 extends over 8 residues, inclusive of both ends. The CDR3 here is CASSSPVR.

The chain carries TRBV7-3 and TRBJ2-1; the D gene is possibly TRBD2 (7 bases). The CDR3 spans 15 residues. CDR1 and CDR2 (germline): SGHTA, FQGTGA. With 4 bases removed from V and 2 bases from J, the gap between germline ends came to 12 bases. The CDR3 spells CASSSVGGAYNEQFF. Here the CDR3 DNA reads TGTGCCAGCAGCTCGGTAGGGGGGGCCTACAATGAGCAGTTCTTC. The full variable domain, its missing parts supplied by reference TRBV7-3 and TRBJ2-1, is GAGVSQTPSNKVTEKGKYVELRCDPISGHTALYWYRQSLGQGPEFLIYFQGTGAADDSGLPNDRFFAVRPEGSVSTLKIQRTERGDSAVYLCASSSVGGAYNEQFFGPGTRLTVL.